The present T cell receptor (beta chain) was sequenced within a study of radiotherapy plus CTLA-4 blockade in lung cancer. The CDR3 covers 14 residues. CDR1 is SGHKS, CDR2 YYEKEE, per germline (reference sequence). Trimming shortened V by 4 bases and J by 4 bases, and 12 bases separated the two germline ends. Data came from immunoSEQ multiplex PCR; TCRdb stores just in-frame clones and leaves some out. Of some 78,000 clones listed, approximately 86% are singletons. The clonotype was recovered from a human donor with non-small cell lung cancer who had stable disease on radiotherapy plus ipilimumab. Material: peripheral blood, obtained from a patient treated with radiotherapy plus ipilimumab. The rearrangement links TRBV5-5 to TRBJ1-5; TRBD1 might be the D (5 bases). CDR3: CASSTGTDNQPQHF. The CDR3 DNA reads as TGTGCCAGCAGCACCGGGACCGATAATCAGCCCCAGCATTTT.